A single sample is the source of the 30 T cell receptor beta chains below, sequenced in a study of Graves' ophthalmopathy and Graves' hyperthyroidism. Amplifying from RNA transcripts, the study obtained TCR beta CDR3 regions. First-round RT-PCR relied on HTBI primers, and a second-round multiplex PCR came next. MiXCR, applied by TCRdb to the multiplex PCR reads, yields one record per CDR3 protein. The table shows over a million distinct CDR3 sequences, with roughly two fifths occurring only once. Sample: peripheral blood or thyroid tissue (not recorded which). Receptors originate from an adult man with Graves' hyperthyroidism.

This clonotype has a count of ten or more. CDR3 DNA: TGTGCCAGCAGCTTGAGGTGGCTGAACTATGGCTACACCTTC. It codes for CASSLRWLNYGYTF. The chain carries TRBV5-8 and TRBJ1-2; D not resolved. The CDR3 consists of 14 residues. Germline-derived CDR1 and CDR2 are SGHTS and YDEGEE. Deletions cut 1 base from V and 2 bases from J, with 9 bases between.

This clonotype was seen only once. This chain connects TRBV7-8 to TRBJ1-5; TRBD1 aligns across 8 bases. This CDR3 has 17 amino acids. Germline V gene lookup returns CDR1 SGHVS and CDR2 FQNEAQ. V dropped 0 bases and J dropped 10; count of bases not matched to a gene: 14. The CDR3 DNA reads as TGTGCCAGCAGCTTAGCTACAGGGATGGCAGGGGGCCCTCCCCAGCATTTT. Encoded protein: CASSLATGMAGGPPQHF.

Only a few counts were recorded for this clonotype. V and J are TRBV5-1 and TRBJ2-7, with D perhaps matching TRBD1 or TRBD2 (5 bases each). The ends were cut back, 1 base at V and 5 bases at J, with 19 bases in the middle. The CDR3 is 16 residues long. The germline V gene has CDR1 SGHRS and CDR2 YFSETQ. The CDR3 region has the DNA TGCGCCAGCAGCTTGCAATCCGGGGACCCAAGGGACGAGCAGTACTTC. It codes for CASSLQSGDPRDEQYF.

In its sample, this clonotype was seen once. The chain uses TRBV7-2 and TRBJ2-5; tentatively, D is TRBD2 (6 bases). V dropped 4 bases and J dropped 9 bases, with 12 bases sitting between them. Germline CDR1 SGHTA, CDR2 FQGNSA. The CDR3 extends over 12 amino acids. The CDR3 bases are TGTGCCAGCAGCTGGGGGGAGCGGCCCCAGTACTTC. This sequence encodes CASSWGERPQYF.

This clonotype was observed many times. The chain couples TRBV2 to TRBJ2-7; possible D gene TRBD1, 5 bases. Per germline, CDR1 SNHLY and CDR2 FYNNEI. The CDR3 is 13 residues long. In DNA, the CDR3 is TGTGCAGGGGCAGTCTGGCCTCGAGACGAGCAGTACTTC. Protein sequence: CAGAVWPRDEQYF.

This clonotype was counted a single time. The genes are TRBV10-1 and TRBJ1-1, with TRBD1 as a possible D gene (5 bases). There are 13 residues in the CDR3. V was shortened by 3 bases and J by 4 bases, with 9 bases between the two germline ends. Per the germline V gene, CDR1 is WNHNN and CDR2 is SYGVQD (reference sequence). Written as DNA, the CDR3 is TGCGCCAGCAGTGATGGGGGACTCACTGAAGCTTTCTTT. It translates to CASSDGGLTEAFF.

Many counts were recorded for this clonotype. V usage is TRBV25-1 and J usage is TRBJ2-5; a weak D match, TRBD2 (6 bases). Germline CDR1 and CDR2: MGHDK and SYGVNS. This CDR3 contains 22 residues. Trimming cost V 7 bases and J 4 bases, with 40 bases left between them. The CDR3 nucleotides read TGTGCCAGCACCCCAGTTAGGAATGTGGGGGAGAGCCCAAAAGTCGGGGGAGAGACCCAGTACTTC. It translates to CASTPVRNVGESPKVGGETQYF.

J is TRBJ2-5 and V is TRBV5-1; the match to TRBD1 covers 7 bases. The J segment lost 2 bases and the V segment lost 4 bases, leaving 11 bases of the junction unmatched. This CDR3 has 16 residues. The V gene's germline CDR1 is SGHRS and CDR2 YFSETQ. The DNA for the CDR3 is TGCGCCAGCAGCCTCCGACAGGGAAGGGGACAAGAGACCCAGTACTTC. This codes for CASSLRQGRGQETQYF.

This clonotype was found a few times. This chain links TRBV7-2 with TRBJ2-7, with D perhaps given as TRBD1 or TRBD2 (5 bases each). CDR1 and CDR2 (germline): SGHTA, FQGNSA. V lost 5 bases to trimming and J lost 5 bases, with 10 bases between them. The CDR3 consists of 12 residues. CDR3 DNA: TGTGCCAGCAGCCCCGGGGCGAACGAGCAGTACTTC. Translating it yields CASSPGANEQYF.

The CDR3 sequence is CASSERWETQYF. For the CDR3, the DNA is TGTGCCAGCAGTGAGAGATGGGAGACCCAGTACTTC. V is TRBV28 and J is TRBJ2-5; D remains unclear. Trimming removed 5 bases at V and 5 bases at J, with 9 bases between. The length of the CDR3 is 12 residues. Germline V CDR1 and CDR2: MDHEN, SYDVKM.

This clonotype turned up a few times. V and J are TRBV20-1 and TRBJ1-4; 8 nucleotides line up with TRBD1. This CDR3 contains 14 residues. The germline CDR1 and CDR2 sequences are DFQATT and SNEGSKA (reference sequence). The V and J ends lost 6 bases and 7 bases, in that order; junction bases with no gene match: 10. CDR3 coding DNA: TGCAGTGCACCAAAACAGGGGGGTTTTGAAAAACTGTTTTTT. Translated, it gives CSAPKQGGFEKLFF.

Written as DNA, the CDR3 is TGTGCCAGCAGCGTCCGCCGGACTGTGGCGTATGGAAACACCATATATTTT. The encoded protein is CASSVRRTVAYGNTIYF. V usage is TRBV5-6 and J usage is TRBJ1-3; D is ambiguous. Trimming left V 4 bases short and J 3 bases short, with 20 bases between. This CDR3 is 17 amino acids long. Germline loops: CDR1 SGHDT, CDR2 YYEEEE.

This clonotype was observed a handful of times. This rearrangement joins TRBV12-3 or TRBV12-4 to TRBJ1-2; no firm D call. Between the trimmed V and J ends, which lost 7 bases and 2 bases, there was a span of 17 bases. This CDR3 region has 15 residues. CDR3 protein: CASTPEVGPNYGYTF. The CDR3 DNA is TGTGCCAGCACCCCGGAGGTAGGGCCCAACTATGGCTACACCTTC.

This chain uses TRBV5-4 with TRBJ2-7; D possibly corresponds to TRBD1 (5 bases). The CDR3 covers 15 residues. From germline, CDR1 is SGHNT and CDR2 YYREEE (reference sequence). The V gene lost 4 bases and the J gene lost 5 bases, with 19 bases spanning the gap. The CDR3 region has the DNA TGTGCCAGCAGCCCCAAGTTGGGCAGGGCCAACGAGCAGTACTTC. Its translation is CASSPKLGRANEQYF. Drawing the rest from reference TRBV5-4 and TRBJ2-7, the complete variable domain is ETGVTQSPTHLIKTRGQQVTLRCSSQSGHNTVSWYQQALGQGPQFIFQYYREEENGRGNFPPRFSGLQFPNYSSELNVNALELDDSALYLCASSPKLGRANEQYFGPGTRLTVT.

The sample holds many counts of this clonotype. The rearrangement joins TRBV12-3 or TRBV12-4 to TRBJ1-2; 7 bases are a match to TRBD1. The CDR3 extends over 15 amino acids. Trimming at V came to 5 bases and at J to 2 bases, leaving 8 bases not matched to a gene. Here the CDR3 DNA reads TGTGCCAGCAGTCACGACAGGGAGGGAAACTATGGCTACACCTTC. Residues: CASSHDREGNYGYTF.

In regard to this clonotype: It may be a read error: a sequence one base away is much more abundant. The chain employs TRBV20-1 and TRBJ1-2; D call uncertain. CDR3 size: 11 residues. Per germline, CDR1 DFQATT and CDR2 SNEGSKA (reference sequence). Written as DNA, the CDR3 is TGCGGTGTCTGCTGTTCTTATGGCTACACCTTC. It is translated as CGVCCSYGYTF.

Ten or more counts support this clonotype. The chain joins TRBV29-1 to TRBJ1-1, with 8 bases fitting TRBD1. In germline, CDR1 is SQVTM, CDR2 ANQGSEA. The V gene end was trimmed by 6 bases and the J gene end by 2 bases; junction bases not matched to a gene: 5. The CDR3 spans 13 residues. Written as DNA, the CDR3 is TGCAGCGTGTCCGGACAGGGTAACACTGAAGCTTTCTTT. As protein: CSVSGQGNTEAFF.

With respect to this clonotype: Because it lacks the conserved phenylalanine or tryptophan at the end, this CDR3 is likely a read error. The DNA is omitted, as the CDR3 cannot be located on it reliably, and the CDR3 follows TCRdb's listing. CDR3: CASSVATRART. The J gene is TRBJ1-2, the V gene TRBV9. The CDR3 spans 11 amino acids, including both terminal residues. Germline CDR1 and CDR2: SGDLS and YYNGEE.

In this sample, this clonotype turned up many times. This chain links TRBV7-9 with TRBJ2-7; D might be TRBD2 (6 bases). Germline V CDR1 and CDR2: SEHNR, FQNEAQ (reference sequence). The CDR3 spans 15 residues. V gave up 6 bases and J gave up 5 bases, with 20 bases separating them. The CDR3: CASSPGGGPYHEQYF. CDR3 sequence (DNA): TGTGCCAGCAGTCCCGGGGGAGGCCCCTACCACGAGCAGTACTTC.

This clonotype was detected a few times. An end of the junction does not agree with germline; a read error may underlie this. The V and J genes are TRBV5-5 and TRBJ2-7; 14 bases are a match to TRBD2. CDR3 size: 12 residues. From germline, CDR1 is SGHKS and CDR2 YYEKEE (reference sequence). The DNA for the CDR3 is TGTGCCAGCAGCCCGGGACTAGCGGGAGAGTTCTTC. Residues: CASSPGLAGEFF.

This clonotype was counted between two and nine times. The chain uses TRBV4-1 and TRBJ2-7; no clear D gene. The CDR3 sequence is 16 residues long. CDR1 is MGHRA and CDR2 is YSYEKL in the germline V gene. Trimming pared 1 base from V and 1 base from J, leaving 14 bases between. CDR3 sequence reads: CASSQVLSVSSYEQYF. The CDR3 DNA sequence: TGCGCCAGCAGCCAAGTTTTAAGCGTTTCTTCCTACGAGCAGTACTTC.

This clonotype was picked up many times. The chain's CDR3 is CASSVGLAGSVETQYF. The CDR3 coding sequence is TGTGCCAGCAGCGTCGGACTAGCGGGGTCTGTGGAGACCCAGTACTTC. The J gene is TRBJ2-5, the V gene TRBV7-6; 12 bases align to TRBD2. The germline V gene has CDR1 SGHVS and CDR2 FNYEAQ. The CDR3 length is 16 residues. V was pared by 5 bases and J by 5 bases, with 9 bases of the junction left unmatched. The entire variable domain, with the rest obtained from reference TRBV7-6 and TRBJ2-5, is as follows: GAGVSQSPRYKVTKRGQDVALRCDPISGHVSLYWYRQALGQGPEFLTYFNYEAQQDKSGLPNDRFSAERPEGSISTLTIQRTEQRDSAMYRCASSVGLAGSVETQYFGPGTRLLVL.

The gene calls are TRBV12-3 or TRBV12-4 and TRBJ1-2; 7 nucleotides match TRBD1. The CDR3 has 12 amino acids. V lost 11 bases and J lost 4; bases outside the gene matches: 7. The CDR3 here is CAADGTAYGYTF. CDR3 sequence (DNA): TGTGCCGCGGACGGGACAGCCTATGGCTACACCTTC.

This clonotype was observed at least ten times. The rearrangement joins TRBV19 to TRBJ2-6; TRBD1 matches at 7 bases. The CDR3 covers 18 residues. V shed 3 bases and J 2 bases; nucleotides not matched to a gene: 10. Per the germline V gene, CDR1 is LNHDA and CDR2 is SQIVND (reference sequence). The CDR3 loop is CASSIRPFDRAGANVLTF. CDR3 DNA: TGTGCCAGTAGTATTCGCCCCTTTGACAGGGCTGGGGCCAACGTCCTGACTTTC.

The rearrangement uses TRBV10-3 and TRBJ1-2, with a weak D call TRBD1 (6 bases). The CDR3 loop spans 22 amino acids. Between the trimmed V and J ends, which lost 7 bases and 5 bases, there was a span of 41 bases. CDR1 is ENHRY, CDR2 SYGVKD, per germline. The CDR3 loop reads CAITRGHSGNRDRRLGNYGYTF. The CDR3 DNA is TGTGCCATCACTCGGGGCCACTCTGGAAACAGGGATCGACGGTTAGGGAATTATGGCTACACCTTC.

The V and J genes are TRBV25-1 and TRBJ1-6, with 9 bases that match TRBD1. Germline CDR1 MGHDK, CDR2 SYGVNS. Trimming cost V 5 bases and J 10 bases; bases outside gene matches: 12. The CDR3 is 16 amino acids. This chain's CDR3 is CASSSVGQGLGSPLHF. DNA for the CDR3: TGTGCCAGCAGTTCGGTGGGACAGGGTCTGGGGTCACCCCTCCACTTT.

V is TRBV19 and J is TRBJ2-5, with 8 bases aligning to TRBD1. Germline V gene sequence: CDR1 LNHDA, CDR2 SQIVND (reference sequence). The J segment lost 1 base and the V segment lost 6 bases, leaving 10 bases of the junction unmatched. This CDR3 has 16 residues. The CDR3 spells CASSWDRTAPQETQYF. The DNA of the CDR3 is TGTGCCAGTAGCTGGGACAGGACGGCGCCCCAAGAGACCCAGTACTTC.

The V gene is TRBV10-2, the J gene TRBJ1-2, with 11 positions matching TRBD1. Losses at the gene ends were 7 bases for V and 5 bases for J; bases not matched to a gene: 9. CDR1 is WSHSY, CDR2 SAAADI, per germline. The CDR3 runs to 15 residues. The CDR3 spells CASKTPDRGPYGYTF. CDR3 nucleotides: TGCGCCAGCAAGACCCCGGACAGGGGGCCTTATGGCTACACCTTC.

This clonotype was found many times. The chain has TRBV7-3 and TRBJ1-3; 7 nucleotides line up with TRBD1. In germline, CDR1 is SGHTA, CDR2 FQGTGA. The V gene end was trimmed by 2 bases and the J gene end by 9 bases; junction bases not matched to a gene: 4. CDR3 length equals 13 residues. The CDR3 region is CASSLRQGGTIYF. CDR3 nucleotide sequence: TGTGCCAGCAGCTTACGTCAGGGGGGCACCATATATTTT.

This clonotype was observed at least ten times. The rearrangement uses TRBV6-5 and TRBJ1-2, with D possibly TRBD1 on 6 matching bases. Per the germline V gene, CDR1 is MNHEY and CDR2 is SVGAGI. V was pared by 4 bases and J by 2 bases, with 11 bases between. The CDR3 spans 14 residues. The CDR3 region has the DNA TGTGCCAGCAGTTTACAGGGATCAAACTATGGCTACACCTTC. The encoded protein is CASSLQGSNYGYTF.